This T cell receptor beta chain was recorded in a study of healthy donors' naive CD4 and CD8 T cells. To note about this clonotype: What it recognizes is unknown.

V lost 6 bases and J lost 7, with 18 bases in between. Germline V CDR1 and CDR2: LNHDA, SQIVND (reference sequence). The CDR3 is 14 amino acids. Notes on the study in general: Possible naive T cell homeostatic proliferation bias remained unaddressed. Naive CD4+ and CD8+ cells reportedly differed in usage of most V and J genes.

Starting from about 0.55 ug of total RNA, TCR libraries were made with linear amplification. MiXCR, applied by TCRdb to the reads, yields one record per CDR3 protein. The sample holds 180,000 or so distinct CDR3 sequences, around three quarters seen once. Sequenced sample: naive CD4+ and CD8+ T cells sorted from blood, pooled from several donors. The sequence was obtained from a pool of human donors in good health; the sample pools cells from several healthy donors. The rearrangement uses TRBV19 and TRBJ1-1, with D possibly being TRBD1 (5 bases). The CDR3 reads CASSPRDGGGEAFF. The CDR3 DNA reads as TGTGCCAGTAGCCCGCGGGACGGGGGAGGTGAAGCTTTCTTT.